This entry concerns a single TCR beta chain. Between the trimmed V and J ends, which lost 0 bases and 6 bases, there was a span of 10 bases. The CDR3 is made up of 13 amino acids. CDR1 is SGHDT, CDR2 YYEEEE, per germline. Assay used: immunoSEQ multiplex PCR; TCRdb lists only in-frame clones, some missing. The sample has under 20,000 clones, around three quarters seen once. The data derive from a study of OX40 agonist ivuxolimab in advanced cancers. Study-wide context: The mean age was roughly 60 years, ranging from about 20 to 85, with approximately 85% of participants male.

The sequenced sample was CD4+ or CD8+ T cells sorted from blood, obtained in a trial of the OX40 agonist ivuxolimab. This TCR derives from an adult with an advanced solid tumor such as melanoma, head and neck, liver or kidney cancer. The J gene is TRBJ2-7, the V gene TRBV5-6; D remains ambiguous. CDR3: CASSLGLKGEQYF. CDR3 DNA sequence: TGTGCCAGCAGCTTGGGACTGAAGGGCGAGCAGTACTTC.